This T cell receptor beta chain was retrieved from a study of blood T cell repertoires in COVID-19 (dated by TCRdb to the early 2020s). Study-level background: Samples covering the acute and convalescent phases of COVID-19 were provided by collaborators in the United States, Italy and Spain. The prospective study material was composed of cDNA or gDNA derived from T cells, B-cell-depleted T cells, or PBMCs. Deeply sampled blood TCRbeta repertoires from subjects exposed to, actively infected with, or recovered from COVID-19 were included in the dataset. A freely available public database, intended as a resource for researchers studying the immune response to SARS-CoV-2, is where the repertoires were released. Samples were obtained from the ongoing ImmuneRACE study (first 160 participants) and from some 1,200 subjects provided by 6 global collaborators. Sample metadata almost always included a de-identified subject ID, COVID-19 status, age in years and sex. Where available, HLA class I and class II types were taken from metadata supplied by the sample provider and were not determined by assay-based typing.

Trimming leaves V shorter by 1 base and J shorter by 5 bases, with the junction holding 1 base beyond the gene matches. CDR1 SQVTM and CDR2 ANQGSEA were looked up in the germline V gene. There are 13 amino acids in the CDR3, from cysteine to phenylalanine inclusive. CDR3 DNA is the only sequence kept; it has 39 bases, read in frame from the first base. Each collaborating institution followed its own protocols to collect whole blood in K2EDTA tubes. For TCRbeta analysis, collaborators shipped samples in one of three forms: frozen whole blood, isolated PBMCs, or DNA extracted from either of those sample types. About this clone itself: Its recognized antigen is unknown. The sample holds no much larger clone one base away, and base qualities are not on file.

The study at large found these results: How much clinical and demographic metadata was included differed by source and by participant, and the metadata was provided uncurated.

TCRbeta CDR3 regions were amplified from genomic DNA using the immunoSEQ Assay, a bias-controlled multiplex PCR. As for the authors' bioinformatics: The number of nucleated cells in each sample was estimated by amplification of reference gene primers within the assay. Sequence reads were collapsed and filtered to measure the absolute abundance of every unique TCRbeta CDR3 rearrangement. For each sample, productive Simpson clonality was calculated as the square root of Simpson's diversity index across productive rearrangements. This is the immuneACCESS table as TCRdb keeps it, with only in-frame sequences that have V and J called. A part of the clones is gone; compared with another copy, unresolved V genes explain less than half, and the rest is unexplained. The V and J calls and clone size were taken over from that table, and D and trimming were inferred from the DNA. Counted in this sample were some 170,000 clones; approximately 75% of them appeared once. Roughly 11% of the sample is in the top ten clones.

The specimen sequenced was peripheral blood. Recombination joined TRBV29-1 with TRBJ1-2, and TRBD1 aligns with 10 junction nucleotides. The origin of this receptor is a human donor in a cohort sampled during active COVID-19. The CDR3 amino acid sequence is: CSVEGTGGYGYTF. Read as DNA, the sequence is TGCAGCGTTGAAGGGACAGGGGGATATGGCTACACCTTC.